The sample holds a few counts of the clone carrying this TCR beta chain. Its cognate antigen is unknown. The same CDR3 can be traced to other DNA sequences in this sample. The sample comes from a study of OX40 agonist ivuxolimab in advanced cancers. Overall study: The dose of intravenous ivuxolimab that patients received every 2 weeks ranged from 0.01 to 10 mg/kg. Study-wide results and caveats: No determination was made of the antigen specificity of the expanded peripheral T cells.

The ends were cut back, 2 bases at V and 5 bases at J, with 15 bases in the middle. The CDR3 totals 15 residues. Germline CDR1 reads SGDLS; CDR2 reads YYNGEE. Any history of autoimmune disease or systemic immunosuppression disqualified patients. Assay used: immunoSEQ multiplex PCR; TCRdb lists only in-frame clones, some missing. The table lists about 54,000 clones, approximately 89% of them singletons. V gene TRBV9 combines with J gene TRBJ2-3; possibly TRBD2 for D (6 bases). The sequence derives from an adult with an advanced solid tumor such as melanoma, head and neck, liver or kidney cancer. The sample here was CD4+ or CD8+ T cells sorted from blood, taken in a trial of the OX40 agonist ivuxolimab. CDR3: CASSVGGWDLDTQYF. The DNA for the CDR3 is TGTGCCAGCAGCGTGGGGGGTTGGGATTTAGATACGCAGTATTTT.